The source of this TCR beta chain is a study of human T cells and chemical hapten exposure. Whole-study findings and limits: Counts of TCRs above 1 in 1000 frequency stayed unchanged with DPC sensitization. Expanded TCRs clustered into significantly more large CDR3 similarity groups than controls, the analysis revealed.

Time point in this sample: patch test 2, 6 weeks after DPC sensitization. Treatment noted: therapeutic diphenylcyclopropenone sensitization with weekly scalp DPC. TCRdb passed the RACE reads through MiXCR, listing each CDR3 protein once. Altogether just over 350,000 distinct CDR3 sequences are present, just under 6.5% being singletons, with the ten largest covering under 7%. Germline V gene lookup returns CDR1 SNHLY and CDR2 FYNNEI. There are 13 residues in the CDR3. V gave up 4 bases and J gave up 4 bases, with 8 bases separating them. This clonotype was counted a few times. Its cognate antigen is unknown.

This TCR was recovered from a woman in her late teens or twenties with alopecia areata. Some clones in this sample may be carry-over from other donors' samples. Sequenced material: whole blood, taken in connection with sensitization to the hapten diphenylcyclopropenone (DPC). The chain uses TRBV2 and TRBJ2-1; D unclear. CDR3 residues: CASSGEDYNEQFF. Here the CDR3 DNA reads TGTGCCAGCAGTGGCGAGGATTACAATGAGCAGTTCTTC.